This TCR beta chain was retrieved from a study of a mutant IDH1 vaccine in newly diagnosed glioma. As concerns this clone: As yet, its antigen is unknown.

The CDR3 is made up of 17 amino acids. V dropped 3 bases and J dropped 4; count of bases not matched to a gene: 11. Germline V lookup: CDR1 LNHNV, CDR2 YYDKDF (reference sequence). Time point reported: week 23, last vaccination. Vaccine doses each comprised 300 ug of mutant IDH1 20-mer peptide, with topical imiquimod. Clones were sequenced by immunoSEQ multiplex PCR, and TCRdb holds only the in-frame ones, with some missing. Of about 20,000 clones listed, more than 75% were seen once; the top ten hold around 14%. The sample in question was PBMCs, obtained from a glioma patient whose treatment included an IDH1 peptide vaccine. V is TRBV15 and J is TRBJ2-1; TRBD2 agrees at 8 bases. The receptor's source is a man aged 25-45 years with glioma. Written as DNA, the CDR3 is TGTGCCACCAGCAGGGAAAAAGGGGCGGGAGGTTACAATGAGCAGTTCTTC. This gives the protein CATSREKGAGGYNEQFF.